This passage covers 14 T cell receptor beta chains from one sample sequenced in a study of blood T cell repertoires in COVID-19. Sequencing was performed with immunoSEQ multiplex PCR; in TCRdb, only in-frame clones are kept and a portion is missing. The sample lists just over 150,000 clones, 85% occurring once. The sample taken for sequencing was peripheral blood. The receptors were gathered from a human donor with acute or convalescent COVID-19. The donor label of this sample is uncertain.

This clone was counted once. V usage is TRBV19 and J usage is TRBJ1-5; 12 bases are shared with TRBD1. This CDR3 contains 15 residues. The V segment lost 9 bases and the J segment 9 bases; nucleotides outside the gene matches: 12. Germline CDR1 reads LNHDA; CDR2 reads SQIVND (reference sequence). The CDR3 DNA follows: TGTGCCAGCAGAACCGGGACAGGGGGCTCGCGGCCCCAGCATTTT. Encoded protein: CASRTGTGGSRPQHF.

The chain uses TRBV2 and TRBJ1-1, with 8 bases fitting TRBD1. CDR1 SNHLY and CDR2 FYNNEI come from the germline V gene. V dropped 6 bases and J dropped 4; count of bases not matched to a gene: 10. The CDR3 is made up of 15 amino acids. The CDR3 loop reads CASRVGRGRSTEAFF. CDR3 nucleotides: TGTGCCAGCAGAGTCGGCAGGGGGCGAAGCACTGAAGCTTTCTTT.

This chain links TRBV7-2 with TRBJ2-5; D possibly corresponds to TRBD2 (5 bases). CDR1 is SGHTA and CDR2 is FQGNSA in the germline V gene. The V and J ends lost 4 bases and 4 bases respectively, with 16 bases between them. The CDR3 is 15 residues long. The CDR3, as DNA: TGTGCCAGCAGCTCCCTACTAGGAGGAGGAGAGACCCAGTACTTC. This sequence encodes CASSSLLGGGETQYF. Full variable domain (rest looked up from reference TRBV7-2 and TRBJ2-5): GAGVSQSPSNKVTEKGKDVELRCDPISGHTALYWYRQSLGQGLEFLIYFQGNSAPDKSGLPSDRFSAERTGGSVSTLTIQRTQQEDSAVYLCASSSLLGGGETQYFGPGTRLLVL.

The rearrangement joins TRBV7-2 to TRBJ1-1; TRBD1 matches 7 bases. The trim removed 8 bases at V and 11 bases at J, leaving 8 bases unmatched. The CDR3 contains 11 residues. CDR1 is SGHTA and CDR2 is FQGNSA in the germline V gene. The CDR3 nucleotides read TGTGCCAGCGGGATAGACAGGGTCGCTTTCTTT. It yields the protein CASGIDRVAFF.

This sequence joins TRBV4-2 and TRBJ2-5; D gene unclear. The CDR3 loop spans 15 amino acids. The V end lost 3 bases, the J end lost 5 bases, and 16 bases lay between the germline ends. Germline lookup yields CDR1 LGHNA and CDR2 YNFKEQ. CDR3 region: CASSQNFQEIETQYF. CDR3 nucleotides: TGTGCCAGCAGCCAGAACTTCCAAGAGATCGAGACCCAGTACTTC.

The chain joins TRBV11-2 to TRBJ2-7, with D perhaps TRBD2 (5 bases). V dropped 5 bases and J dropped 4 bases, with 21 bases sitting between them. The germline gives CDR1 SGHAT, CDR2 FQNNGV. The CDR3 extends over 16 amino acids. The CDR3 region has the DNA TGTGCCAGCAGCCCCGGAGGTTCTGGACTTCTTTACGAGCAGTACTTC. Amino acids: CASSPGGSGLLYEQYF.

This clone was counted only a few times. The genes are TRBV7-2 and TRBJ2-1, with D possibly matching TRBD1 (6 bases). The CDR3 spans 13 residues. Germline V gene lookup returns CDR1 SGHTA and CDR2 FQGNSA. The germline V and J ends were trimmed by 1 base and 7 bases, with 8 bases remaining between them. The CDR3 DNA reads TGTGCCAGCAGCTTAGAAAGGGGGAATGAGCAGTTCTTC. This translates into CASSLERGNEQFF.

The chain uses TRBV7-2 and TRBJ2-1, with 7 bases that match TRBD1. Germline V gene sequence: CDR1 SGHTA, CDR2 FQGNSA. The V and J ends lost 5 bases and 15 bases, in that order; junction bases with no gene match: 10. This CDR3 is built from 12 residues. The CDR3 nucleotides are TGTGCCAGCAGCCTCGACAGGGACATAGCGTTCTTC. It is translated as CASSLDRDIAFF.

V usage is TRBV5-5 and J usage is TRBJ2-7; 12 bases map to TRBD2. The CDR3 loop spans 18 amino acids. Germline V lookup: CDR1 SGHKS, CDR2 YYEKEE (reference sequence). Trimming removed 4 bases from V and 0 bases from J; junction bases left unmatched: 11. CDR3 protein: CASSLLAGGGTSSYEQYF. CDR3 nucleotides: TGTGCCAGCAGCCTACTAGCGGGGGGCGGTACAAGCTCCTACGAGCAGTACTTC. Filled out from reference TRBV5-5 and TRBJ2-7, the complete variable domain reads DAGVTQSPTHLIKTRGQQVTLRCSPISGHKSVSWYQQVLGQGPQFIFQYYEKEERGRGNFPDRFSARQFPNYSSELNVNALLLGDSALYLCASSLLAGGGTSSYEQYFGPGTRLTVT.

This clone was seen a few times. The chain uses TRBV6-6 and TRBJ1-2; a possible D gene is TRBD1 (6 bases). Germline CDR1 and CDR2: MNHNY and SVGAGI (reference sequence). This CDR3 region has 16 residues. Trimming took off 0 bases at V and 2 bases at J, with 13 bases between the two ends. This CDR3 reads CASSYSERGSNYGYTF. DNA for the CDR3: TGTGCCAGCAGTTACTCGGAAAGGGGGTCCAACTATGGCTACACCTTC.

This clone occurred a few times. The chain couples TRBV25-1 to TRBJ2-2; D is ambiguous. The germline gives CDR1 MGHDK, CDR2 SYGVNS. This CDR3 spans 13 amino acids. V was pared by 3 bases and J by 1 base, with 3 bases between. CDR3 amino acids: CASSDQNTGELFF. The DNA for the CDR3 is TGTGCCAGCAGTGACCAGAACACCGGGGAGCTGTTTTTT.

The gene calls are TRBV14 and TRBJ2-7, with D maybe TRBD1 (6 bases). Trimming shortened V by 1 base and J by 7 bases, and 14 bases separated the two germline ends. Germline loops: CDR1 SGHDN, CDR2 FVKESK. The CDR3 extends over 14 amino acids. The CDR3 sequence: CASSQADRVREQYF. The CDR3 DNA follows: TGTGCCAGCAGCCAAGCGGACAGAGTACGTGAGCAGTACTTC.

V gene TRBV2 combines with J gene TRBJ2-1, with 9 bases matching TRBD1. The CDR3 runs 15 residues. Losses at the gene ends were 8 bases for V and 0 bases for J; bases not matched to a gene: 5. Germline V gene data show CDR1 as SNHLY and CDR2 as FYNNEI. The CDR3 region has the DNA TGTGCCAGCCGACCGGGACAGGGCTCCTACAATGAGCAGTTCTTC. It encodes CASRPGQGSYNEQFF.

V and J are TRBV10-3 and TRBJ1-3; D unresolved. V dropped 6 bases and J dropped 0 bases, with 12 bases sitting between them. The CDR3 totals 15 residues. Germline V CDR1 and CDR2: ENHRY, SYGVKD. The CDR3 sequence is CAIRDMTRSGNTIYF. The CDR3 DNA reads TGTGCCATCAGAGACATGACCCGCTCTGGAAACACCATATATTTT.